The entry below describes one TCR beta chain. This record comes from a study of cytomegalovirus exposure and HLA in healthy donors. Use of 60 Vbeta and 13 Jbeta primers characterized the PCR. TCRdb's table, derived via immunoSEQ multiplex PCR, lists solely in-frame clones and lacks some. The sample carries approximately 150,000 clones, approximately 78% recorded once. V shed 7 bases and J 8 bases; nucleotides not matched to a gene: 12. Germline lookup yields CDR1 SGDLS and CDR2 YYNGEE. The CDR3 runs to 14 residues. The chain recombines TRBV9 with TRBJ2-1; 7 bases align to TRBD1. Specimen: PBMCs. The source is a woman aged 40 to 49 in good health and CMV-seropositive. CDR3 in DNA: TGTGCCAGCTCGGCCGGACAGGCCCGGGATGAGCAGTTCTTC. It translates to CASSAGQARDEQFF. The full variable domain, in which reference TRBV9 and TRBJ2-1 provide the parts outside the CDR3, is DSGVTQTPKHLITATGQRVTLRCSPRSGDLSVYWYQQSLDQGLQFLIQYYNGEERAKGNILERFSAQQFPDLHSELNLSSLELGDSALYFCASSAGQARDEQFFGPGTRLTVL.